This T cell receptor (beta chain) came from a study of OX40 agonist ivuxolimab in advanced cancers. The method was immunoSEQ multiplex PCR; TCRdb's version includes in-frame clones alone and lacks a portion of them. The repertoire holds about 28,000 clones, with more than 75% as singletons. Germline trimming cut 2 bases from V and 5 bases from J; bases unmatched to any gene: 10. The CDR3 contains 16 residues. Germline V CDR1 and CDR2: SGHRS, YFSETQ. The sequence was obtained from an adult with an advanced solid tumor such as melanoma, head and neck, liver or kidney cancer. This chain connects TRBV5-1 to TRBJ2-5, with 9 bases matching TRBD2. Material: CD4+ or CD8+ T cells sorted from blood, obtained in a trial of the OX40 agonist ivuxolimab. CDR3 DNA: TGCGCCAGCAGCTTCCGTGGGAGCGGGGGGTCGGAGACCCAGTACTTC. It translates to CASSFRGSGGSETQYF.